The rows below give T cell receptor beta chains drawn from one sample of a study of CD8+ T cells in alopecia areata. Sequencing used immunoSEQ multiplex PCR; TCRdb keeps in-frame clones, though not all of them. The sample lists 160,000 or so clones; 40% to 60% were seen once. The sample here was CD8+ T cells sorted from blood, taken at week 0. These receptors were collected from a human donor with alopecia areata. CDR3s include the opening cysteine and the closing phenylalanine or tryptophan. Each record gives: CDR3 DNA, CDR3 protein, clone size, D gene, J gene, V gene. A D gene is named only where the DNA matches it firmly. Part of the rows lack a size; the others show once, few, many or a class for expanded clones.

DNA: TGCGCCAGCAGCCAAGACGGTGCGGGGACAGACCTCCAGGTAAAGGCTTTCTTT
CDR3: CASSQDGAGTDLQVKAFF
size: NA
D: TRBD1
J: TRBJ1-1
V: TRBV4-3

DNA: TGTGCCACCGCACAGGGGGCTTATGGCTACACCTTC
CDR3: CATAQGAYGYTF
size: NA
D: TRBD1
J: TRBJ1-2
V: TRBV7-9

DNA: TGTGCCAGCAGCGTTGATCCGGGACAGGGGTACTATGGCTACACCTTC
CDR3: CASSVDPGQGYYGYTF
size: NA
D: TRBD1
J: TRBJ1-2
V: TRBV4-2

DNA: TGTGCCAGCAGTTCGACAACACAGGCTTACAATGAGCAGTTCTTC
CDR3: CASSSTTQAYNEQFF
size: NA
D: NA
J: TRBJ2-1
V: TRBV6-5

DNA: TGTGCCAGCAGCGATACCGACAGGGGGAGCTACGAGCAGTACTTC
CDR3: CASSDTDRGSYEQYF
size: few
D: TRBD1
J: TRBJ2-7
V: TRBV7-8

DNA: TGCAGCGTTGAGGGGGACTGGACCACTGAAGCTTTCTTT
CDR3: CSVEGDWTTEAFF
size: NA
D: NA
J: TRBJ1-1
V: TRBV29-1

DNA: TGTGCCTGGAGTGTCCGGGGATTAGCTTTCTTT
CDR3: CAWSVRGLAFF
size: NA
D: NA
J: TRBJ1-1
V: TRBV30

DNA: TGCGCCAGCAGCCCTCAGGGGACTAACACCGGGGAGCTGTTTTTT
CDR3: CASSPQGTNTGELFF
size: NA
D: NA
J: TRBJ2-2
V: TRBV5-1

DNA: TGTGCCAGCAGTCCCGACAGGGTTGGCGAAAAACTGTTTTTT
CDR3: CASSPDRVGEKLFF
size: few
D: TRBD1
J: TRBJ1-4
V: TRBV6-6

DNA: TGCGCCAGCAGTCAAGCTGCCGGACAGGGGGCGTGGGAGCAGTACTTC
CDR3: CASSQAAGQGAWEQYF
size: few
D: TRBD1
J: TRBJ2-7
V: TRBV4-3

DNA: TGTGCCAGCAGCCCCGGGCCCGATACGCAGTATTTT
CDR3: CASSPGPDTQYF
size: NA
D: NA
J: TRBJ2-3
V: TRBV2

DNA: TGCGCCAGCAGCTTGACAGGGAGGACTGAAGCTTTCTTT
CDR3: CASSLTGRTEAFF
size: NA
D: NA
J: TRBJ1-1
V: TRBV5-1

DNA: TGTGCCAGCAGTTACCTGACTAGCGGGGCGAGCTCCTACAATGAGCAGTTCTTC
CDR3: CASSYLTSGASSYNEQFF
size: NA
D: TRBD2
J: TRBJ2-1
V: TRBV2

DNA: TGTGCCAGCAGCTTCGAACTTCGCTACACCTTC
CDR3: CASSFELRYTF
size: NA
D: NA
J: TRBJ1-2
V: TRBV5-6

DNA: TGTGCCAGCAGTGGCGTCAGACCACAAGAGACCCAGTACTTC
CDR3: CASSGVRPQETQYF
size: once
D: NA
J: TRBJ2-5
V: TRBV25-1

DNA: TGTGCCAGCAGTTCCGGCTCCGTGGGGGGCGAGCAGTACTTC
CDR3: CASSSGSVGGEQYF
size: NA
D: NA
J: TRBJ2-7
V: TRBV6-5

DNA: TGTGCCAGCAGTTCCCGACTAGCGGGGATCTACGAGCAGTACTTC
CDR3: CASSSRLAGIYEQYF
size: NA
D: TRBD2
J: TRBJ2-7
V: TRBV27